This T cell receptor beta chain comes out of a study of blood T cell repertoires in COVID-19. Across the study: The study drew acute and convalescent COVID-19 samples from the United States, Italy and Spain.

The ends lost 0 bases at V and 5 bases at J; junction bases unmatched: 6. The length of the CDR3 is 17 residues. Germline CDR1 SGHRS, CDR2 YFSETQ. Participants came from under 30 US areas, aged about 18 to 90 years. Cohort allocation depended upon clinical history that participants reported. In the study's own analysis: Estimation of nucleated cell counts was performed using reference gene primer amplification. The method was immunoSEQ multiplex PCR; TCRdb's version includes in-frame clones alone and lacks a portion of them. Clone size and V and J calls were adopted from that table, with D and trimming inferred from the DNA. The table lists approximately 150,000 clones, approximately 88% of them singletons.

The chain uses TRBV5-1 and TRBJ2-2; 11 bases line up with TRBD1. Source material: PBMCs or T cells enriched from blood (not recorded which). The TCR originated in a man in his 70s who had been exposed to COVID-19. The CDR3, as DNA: TGCGCCAGCAGCTTGGGGACAGGGGGCGCAGGTACCGGGGAGCTGTTTTTT. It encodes CASSLGTGGAGTGELFF. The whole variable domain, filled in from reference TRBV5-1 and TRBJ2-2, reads KAGVTQTPRYLIKTRGQQVTLSCSPISGHRSVSWYQQTPGQGLQFLFEYFSETQRNKGNFPGRFSGRQFSNSRSEMNVSTLELGDSALYLCASSLGTGGAGTGELFFGEGSRLTVL.